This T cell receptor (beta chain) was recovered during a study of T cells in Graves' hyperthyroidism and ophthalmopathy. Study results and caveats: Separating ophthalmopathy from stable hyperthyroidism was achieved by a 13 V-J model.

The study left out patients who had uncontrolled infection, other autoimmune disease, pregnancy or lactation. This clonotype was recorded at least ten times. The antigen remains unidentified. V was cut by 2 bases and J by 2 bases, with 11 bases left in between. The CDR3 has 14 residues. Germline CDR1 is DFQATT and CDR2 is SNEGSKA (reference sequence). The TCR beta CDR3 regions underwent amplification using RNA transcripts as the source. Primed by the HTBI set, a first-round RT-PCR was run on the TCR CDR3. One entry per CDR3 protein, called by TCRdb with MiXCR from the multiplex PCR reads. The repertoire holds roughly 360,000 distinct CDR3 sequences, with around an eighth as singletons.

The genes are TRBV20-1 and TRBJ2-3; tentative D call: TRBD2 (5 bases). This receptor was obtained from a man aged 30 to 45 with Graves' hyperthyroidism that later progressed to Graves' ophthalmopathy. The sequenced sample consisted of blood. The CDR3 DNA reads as TGCAGTGCTAGATCGGGGAGCGCCACAGATACGCAGTATTTT. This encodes CSARSGSATDTQYF.